A selection of T cell receptor beta chains follows, all from one sample in a study of radiation and T cells in renal cell carcinoma. The repertoire was sequenced with immunoSEQ multiplex PCR; TCRdb's copy has only in-frame clones and lacks some. The data hold about 83,000 clones, with around four fifths observed a single time. Sequencing was performed on blood, taken from a patient whose treatment included radiotherapy and nephrectomy. The receptors were gathered from a woman aged 55-75 years with renal cell carcinoma. The CDR3 runs from the conserved cysteine through the conserved F or W. A D gene is named only where the DNA matches it firmly. Rows may omit the clone size; those that give it use once, few, many or a size class.

V gene: TRBV27; J gene: TRBJ2-1; D gene: NA; clone size: NA; CDR3 protein: CASSLARASVQFF; CDR3 DNA: TGTGCCAGCAGTTTGGCCCGGGCCTCCGTGCAGTTCTTC
V gene: TRBV27; J gene: TRBJ1-5; D gene: NA; clone size: NA; CDR3 protein: CASSSTGIRNQPQHF; CDR3 DNA: TGTGCCAGCAGTTCCACGGGGATACGTAATCAGCCCCAGCATTTT
V gene: TRBV29-1; J gene: TRBJ2-7; D gene: TRBD1; clone size: NA; CDR3 protein: CSAKDRALPNEQYF; CDR3 DNA: TGCAGCGCAAAGGACAGGGCCCTACCCAACGAGCAGTACTTC
V gene: TRBV14; J gene: TRBJ1-4; D gene: TRBD1; clone size: NA; CDR3 protein: CASSLNRGRSEKLFF; CDR3 DNA: TGTGCCAGCAGCCTGAACAGGGGAAGGTCTGAAAAACTGTTTTTT
V gene: TRBV4-3; J gene: TRBJ1-2; D gene: TRBD1; clone size: once; CDR3 protein: CASSPYTPGTGAYTF; CDR3 DNA: TGCGCCAGCAGCCCATACACACCCGGGACAGGGGCCTACACCTTC
V gene: TRBV7-3; J gene: TRBJ2-2; D gene: TRBD1; clone size: NA; CDR3 protein: CASRTGYTGELFF; CDR3 DNA: TGTGCCAGCAGGACAGGGTACACCGGGGAGCTGTTTTTT
V gene: TRBV19; J gene: TRBJ2-7; D gene: TRBD2; clone size: NA; CDR3 protein: CASSISVWGGEQYF; CDR3 DNA: TGTGCCAGTAGTATAAGTGTTTGGGGGGGCGAGCAGTACTTC
V gene: TRBV29-1; J gene: TRBJ2-1; D gene: NA; clone size: NA; CDR3 protein: CSVVEGYNEQFF; CDR3 DNA: TGCAGCGTGGTGGAAGGTTACAATGAGCAGTTCTTC
V gene: TRBV10-3; J gene: TRBJ1-3; D gene: NA; clone size: NA; CDR3 protein: CAISEGGLSGNTIYF; CDR3 DNA: TGTGCCATCAGTGAGGGGGGGCTCTCTGGAAACACCATATATTTT
V gene: TRBV6-5; J gene: TRBJ2-1; D gene: TRBD2; clone size: NA; CDR3 protein: CASSKLAGTYNEQFF; CDR3 DNA: TGTGCCAGCAGCAAACTAGCGGGGACCTACAATGAGCAGTTCTTC
V gene: TRBV18; J gene: TRBJ1-3; D gene: NA; clone size: NA; CDR3 protein: CASSPLGQTGNTIYF; CDR3 DNA: TGTGCCAGCTCACCTCTCGGACAGACTGGAAACACCATATATTTT
V gene: TRBV29-1; J gene: TRBJ1-2; D gene: NA; clone size: NA; CDR3 protein: CSVGGSTANYGYTF; CDR3 DNA: TGCAGCGTTGGGGGGTCCACGGCTAACTATGGCTACACCTTC
V gene: TRBV2; J gene: TRBJ1-4; D gene: NA; clone size: NA; CDR3 protein: CASSVRGVTNEKLFF; CDR3 DNA: TGTGCCTCATCGGTCCGCGGGGTTACTAATGAAAAACTGTTTTTT
V gene: TRBV15; J gene: TRBJ2-3; D gene: TRBD2; clone size: NA; CDR3 protein: CATSRVAGGLKSTDTQYF; CDR3 DNA: TGTGCCACCAGCAGAGTAGCGGGAGGCCTTAAAAGCACAGATACGCAGTATTTT
V gene: TRBV28; J gene: TRBJ1-2; D gene: NA; clone size: NA; CDR3 protein: CASKGSNYGYTF; CDR3 DNA: TGTGCCAGCAAGGGATCTAACTATGGCTACACCTTC
V gene: TRBV27; J gene: TRBJ1-1; D gene: TRBD1; clone size: NA; CDR3 protein: CASSLSTRDRTNTEAFF; CDR3 DNA: TGTGCCAGCAGTTTATCAACCCGGGACAGGACGAACACTGAAGCTTTCTTT
V gene: TRBV5-1; J gene: TRBJ1-1; D gene: NA; clone size: NA; CDR3 protein: CASTPRVDSSYTEAFF; CDR3 DNA: TGCGCCAGCACCCCCCGGGTGGATTCCAGCTACACTGAAGCTTTCTTT
V gene: TRBV28; J gene: TRBJ1-2; D gene: NA; clone size: NA; CDR3 protein: CASSLAQNYGYTF; CDR3 DNA: TGTGCCAGCAGTTTAGCACAGAACTATGGCTACACCTTC
V gene: TRBV2; J gene: TRBJ2-2; D gene: TRBD1; clone size: once; CDR3 protein: CAQRQGQTGELFF; CDR3 DNA: TGTGCCCAGAGACAGGGTCAGACCGGGGAGCTGTTTTTT
V gene: TRBV6-6; J gene: TRBJ2-7; D gene: NA; clone size: NA; CDR3 protein: CASSYSEGGEQYF; CDR3 DNA: TGTGCCAGCAGTTACTCGGAGGGGGGAGAGCAGTACTTC
V gene: TRBV6-5; J gene: TRBJ2-2; D gene: TRBD2; clone size: NA; CDR3 protein: CASSGTSENTGELFF; CDR3 DNA: TGTGCCAGCAGTGGGACTAGCGAGAACACCGGGGAGCTGTTTTTT
V gene: TRBV9; J gene: TRBJ2-3; D gene: NA; clone size: few; CDR3 protein: CASSSSIEDTQYF; CDR3 DNA: TGTGCCAGCAGCTCTTCTATAGAGGATACGCAGTATTTT
V gene: TRBV7-9; J gene: TRBJ2-7; D gene: NA; clone size: NA; CDR3 protein: CASSLVGNYEQYF; CDR3 DNA: TGTGCCAGCAGCCTTGTTGGAAACTACGAGCAGTACTTC
V gene: TRBV18; J gene: TRBJ2-2; D gene: NA; clone size: NA; CDR3 protein: CASSLQRNTGELFF; CDR3 DNA: TGTGCCAGCTCATTACAGAGGAACACCGGGGAGCTGTTTTTT
V gene: TRBV7-2; J gene: TRBJ2-5; D gene: NA; clone size: NA; CDR3 protein: CASSLYSGQSQETQYF; CDR3 DNA: TGTGCCAGCAGCTTATACTCTGGACAGAGCCAAGAGACCCAGTACTTC
V gene: TRBV2; J gene: TRBJ1-2; D gene: NA; clone size: NA; CDR3 protein: CASTEEGDGYTF; CDR3 DNA: TGTGCCAGCACCGAGGAAGGGGACGGCTACACCTTC
V gene: TRBV2; J gene: TRBJ1-2; D gene: NA; clone size: NA; CDR3 protein: CASSPEGLGGNGYTF; CDR3 DNA: TGTGCCAGCAGCCCCGAAGGGTTGGGTGGGAATGGCTACACCTTC
V gene: TRBV11-3; J gene: TRBJ2-7; D gene: NA; clone size: NA; CDR3 protein: CASSFGGADYEQYF; CDR3 DNA: TGTGCCAGCAGCTTCGGCGGAGCCGACTACGAGCAGTACTTC
V gene: TRBV28; J gene: TRBJ2-3; D gene: NA; clone size: NA; CDR3 protein: CASRSSGTDTQYF; CDR3 DNA: TGTGCCAGCAGATCTAGCGGCACAGATACGCAGTATTTT
V gene: TRBV6-5; J gene: TRBJ2-7; D gene: NA; clone size: NA; CDR3 protein: CASSLDGYEQYF; CDR3 DNA: TGTGCCAGCAGTCTGGACGGCTACGAGCAGTACTTC
V gene: TRBV6-1; J gene: TRBJ2-1; D gene: NA; clone size: NA; CDR3 protein: CASSEITSRNEQFF; CDR3 DNA: TGTGCCAGCAGTGAAATTACTAGCAGGAATGAGCAGTTCTTC
V gene: TRBV5-4; J gene: TRBJ2-7; D gene: NA; clone size: NA; CDR3 protein: CASSRQESEQYF; CDR3 DNA: TGTGCCAGCAGCCGACAGGAGTCCGAGCAGTACTTC
V gene: TRBV19; J gene: TRBJ2-2; D gene: NA; clone size: NA; CDR3 protein: CASSMGRGSGELFF; CDR3 DNA: TGTGCCAGTAGTATGGGGCGGGGATCCGGGGAGCTGTTTTTT
V gene: TRBV27; J gene: TRBJ2-1; D gene: TRBD2; clone size: once; CDR3 protein: CASSLTRGGGEQFF; CDR3 DNA: TGTGCCAGCAGTTTAACCCGGGGGGGCGGTGAGCAGTTCTTC
V gene: TRBV18; J gene: TRBJ2-1; D gene: TRBD1; clone size: NA; CDR3 protein: CASSPEHRGNEQFF; CDR3 DNA: TGTGCCAGCTCACCGGAACACAGGGGCAATGAGCAGTTCTTC
V gene: TRBV2; J gene: TRBJ2-7; D gene: NA; clone size: once; CDR3 protein: CASKEGAGEQYF; CDR3 DNA: TGTGCCAGCAAGGAGGGGGCGGGGGAGCAGTACTTC
V gene: TRBV6-6; J gene: TRBJ1-5; D gene: NA; clone size: NA; CDR3 protein: CASRITGGYNQPQHF; CDR3 DNA: TGTGCCAGCAGGATCACAGGCGGATACAATCAGCCCCAGCATTTT
V gene: TRBV29-1; J gene: TRBJ2-7; D gene: NA; clone size: medium-sized; CDR3 protein: CSVESRDAYEQYF; CDR3 DNA: TGCAGCGTTGAATCCAGGGATGCCTACGAGCAGTACTTC
V gene: TRBV7-9; J gene: TRBJ2-5; D gene: NA; clone size: NA; CDR3 protein: CASSFHAGAGETQYF; CDR3 DNA: TGTGCCAGCAGCTTTCATGCAGGGGCGGGGGAGACCCAGTACTTC
V gene: TRBV11-2; J gene: TRBJ2-3; D gene: TRBD2; clone size: NA; CDR3 protein: CASTEAGGRTDTQYF; CDR3 DNA: TGTGCCAGCACCGAAGCGGGAGGCCGCACAGATACGCAGTATTTT
V gene: TRBV7-9; J gene: TRBJ1-2; D gene: TRBD1; clone size: NA; CDR3 protein: CASSRTGGEGYTF; CDR3 DNA: TGTGCCAGCAGCCGGACAGGGGGTGAGGGCTACACCTTC
V gene: TRBV19; J gene: TRBJ1-5; D gene: TRBD1; clone size: few; CDR3 protein: CASSPPGTGYGQPQHF; CDR3 DNA: TGTGCCAGTAGTCCTCCCGGGACAGGGTACGGTCAGCCCCAGCATTTT
V gene: TRBV9; J gene: TRBJ2-7; D gene: TRBD1; clone size: NA; CDR3 protein: CASSADRVSGSYEQYF; CDR3 DNA: TGTGCCAGCAGCGCCGACAGGGTGAGTGGCTCCTACGAGCAGTACTTC
V gene: TRBV5-1; J gene: TRBJ2-2; D gene: NA; clone size: NA; CDR3 protein: CASSFDFNTGELFF; CDR3 DNA: TGCGCCAGCAGCTTCGACTTCAACACCGGGGAGCTGTTTTTT
V gene: TRBV11-2; J gene: TRBJ2-3; D gene: NA; clone size: NA; CDR3 protein: CASSLDTVTDTQYF; CDR3 DNA: TGTGCCAGCAGCTTAGATACGGTCACAGATACGCAGTATTTT
V gene: TRBV19; J gene: TRBJ2-3; D gene: TRBD2; clone size: NA; CDR3 protein: CASSVRLAGGATDTQYF; CDR3 DNA: TGTGCCAGTAGTGTCCGGCTTGCGGGAGGGGCCACAGATACGCAGTATTTT
V gene: TRBV6-5; J gene: TRBJ2-3; D gene: TRBD2; clone size: NA; CDR3 protein: CASSLLAAHTQYF; CDR3 DNA: TGTGCCAGCAGCCTGCTAGCGGCACATACGCAGTATTTT
V gene: TRBV10-3; J gene: TRBJ2-7; D gene: TRBD2; clone size: NA; CDR3 protein: CAISGTSGRAGFVQYF; CDR3 DNA: TGTGCCATCAGTGGGACTAGCGGGAGGGCAGGATTCGTGCAGTACTTC
V gene: TRBV6-1; J gene: TRBJ1-2; D gene: TRBD1; clone size: NA; CDR3 protein: CASSREGQGAYGYTF; CDR3 DNA: TGTGCCAGCAGTCGGGAGGGGCAGGGGGCTTATGGCTACACCTTC
V gene: TRBV7-9; J gene: TRBJ2-7; D gene: NA; clone size: NA; CDR3 protein: CASSPVQAGYEQYF; CDR3 DNA: TGTGCCAGCAGCCCCGTCCAAGCCGGATACGAGCAGTACTTC
V gene: TRBV19; J gene: TRBJ2-1; D gene: TRBD1; clone size: NA; CDR3 protein: CASSIDHTGARDEQFF; CDR3 DNA: TGTGCCAGTAGTATAGATCATACAGGGGCAAGGGATGAGCAGTTCTTC
V gene: TRBV5-6; J gene: TRBJ2-7; D gene: NA; clone size: NA; CDR3 protein: CASSSHYEQYF; CDR3 DNA: TGTGCCAGCAGCTCACACTACGAGCAGTACTTC
V gene: TRBV5-1; J gene: TRBJ1-6; D gene: NA; clone size: NA; CDR3 protein: CASSQTGRRDSPLHF; CDR3 DNA: TGCGCCAGCAGCCAGACGGGTCGACGGGATTCACCCCTCCACTTT
V gene: TRBV2; J gene: TRBJ2-5; D gene: TRBD2; clone size: NA; CDR3 protein: CASGTRLAGGLETQYF; CDR3 DNA: TGTGCCAGCGGAACCCGACTAGCGGGGGGGTTAGAGACCCAGTACTTC